This TCR beta chain was profiled in a study of blood T cell repertoires in COVID-19. At the level of the study: From T cells, B-cell-depleted T cells, or PBMCs came the material, which was cDNA or gDNA.

Germline lookup yields CDR1 KGHSH and CDR2 LQKENI. The CDR3 totals 16 residues. The V gene lost 3 bases and the J gene lost 2 bases, with 13 bases spanning the gap. As processed by the authors: Amplifying reference gene primers gave estimates of nucleated cell counts. Assay: immunoSEQ multiplex PCR; the TCRdb copy retains only in-frame clones and omits some. That table furnishes V, J and clone size, whereas the DNA furnished D and trimming. In the table there are 150,000 to 200,000 clones, about 81% of which are singletons. Enrolment of Seattle patients took place during active infection, and they were followed longitudinally.

The chain recombines TRBV18 with TRBJ2-2, with D maybe TRBD2 (6 bases). Sample: peripheral blood. This TCR came from a woman aged 60-75 years with COVID-19, enrolled during active disease. The CDR3 DNA reads TGTGCCAGCTCACCTTCAACGGGACTCAACACCGGGGAGCTGTTTTTT. As protein: CASSPSTGLNTGELFF.